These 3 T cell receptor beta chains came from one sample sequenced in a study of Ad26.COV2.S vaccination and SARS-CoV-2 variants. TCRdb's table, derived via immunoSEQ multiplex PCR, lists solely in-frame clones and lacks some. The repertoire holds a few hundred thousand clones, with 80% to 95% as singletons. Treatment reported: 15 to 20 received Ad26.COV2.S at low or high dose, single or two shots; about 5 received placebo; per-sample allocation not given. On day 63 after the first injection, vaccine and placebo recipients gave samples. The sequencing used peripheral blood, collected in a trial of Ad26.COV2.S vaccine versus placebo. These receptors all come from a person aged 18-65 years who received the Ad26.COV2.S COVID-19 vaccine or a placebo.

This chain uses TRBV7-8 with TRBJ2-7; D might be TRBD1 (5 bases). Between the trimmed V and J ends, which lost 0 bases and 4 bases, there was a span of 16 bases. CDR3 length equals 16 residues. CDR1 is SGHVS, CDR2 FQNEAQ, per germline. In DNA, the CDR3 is TGTGCCAGCAGCTTAGCGCAGGGTTCCGCAACTTACGAGCAGTACTTC. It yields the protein CASSLAQGSATYEQYF.

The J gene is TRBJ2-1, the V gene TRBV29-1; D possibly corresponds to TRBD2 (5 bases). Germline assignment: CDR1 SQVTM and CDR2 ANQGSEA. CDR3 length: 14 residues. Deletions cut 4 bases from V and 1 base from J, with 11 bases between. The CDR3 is CSVVLLVSYNEQFF. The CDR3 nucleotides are TGCAGCGTTGTATTACTAGTTTCCTACAATGAGCAGTTCTTC.

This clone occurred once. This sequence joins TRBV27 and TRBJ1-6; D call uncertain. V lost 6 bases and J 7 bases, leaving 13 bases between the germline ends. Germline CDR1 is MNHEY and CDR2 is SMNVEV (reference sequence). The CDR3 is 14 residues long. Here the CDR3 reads CASRELVWNSPLHF. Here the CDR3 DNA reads TGTGCCAGCAGGGAGTTAGTGTGGAATTCACCCCTCCACTTT.